Here is one T cell receptor beta chain with its context. This sample was taken from a study of blood T cell repertoires in COVID-19. Study-level background: Samples taken during acute and convalescent COVID-19 were collected in the United States, Italy and Spain. The analysed material was cDNA or gDNA that came from T cells, B-cell-depleted T cells, or PBMCs.

Original methodology: Nucleated cell number was recorded as an estimate derived from reference gene primer amplification. Here immunoSEQ multiplex PCR was the method, and the copy in TCRdb shows in-frame clones only, minus some. V, J and clone size are taken as reported in that table, and D and trimming were inferred from the DNA itself. This table has around 310,000 clones, about 90% appearing once. Participants, about 18 to 89 years old, spanned about 26 US areas. Germline V gives CDR1 SGHAT, CDR2 FQNNGV. CDR3 length: 17 amino acids. Trimming cost V 0 bases and J 2 bases; bases outside gene matches: 5.

V and J are TRBV11-2 and TRBJ2-3, with 10 positions matching TRBD2. The sequencing sample was made of PBMCs or T cells enriched from blood (not recorded which). The TCR originated in a man aged 25-45 years who had recovered from COVID-19. CDR3 protein: CASSLDGLAENTDTQYF. In nucleotides, the CDR3 is TGTGCCAGCAGCTTAGACGGACTAGCGGAAAACACAGATACGCAGTATTTT.